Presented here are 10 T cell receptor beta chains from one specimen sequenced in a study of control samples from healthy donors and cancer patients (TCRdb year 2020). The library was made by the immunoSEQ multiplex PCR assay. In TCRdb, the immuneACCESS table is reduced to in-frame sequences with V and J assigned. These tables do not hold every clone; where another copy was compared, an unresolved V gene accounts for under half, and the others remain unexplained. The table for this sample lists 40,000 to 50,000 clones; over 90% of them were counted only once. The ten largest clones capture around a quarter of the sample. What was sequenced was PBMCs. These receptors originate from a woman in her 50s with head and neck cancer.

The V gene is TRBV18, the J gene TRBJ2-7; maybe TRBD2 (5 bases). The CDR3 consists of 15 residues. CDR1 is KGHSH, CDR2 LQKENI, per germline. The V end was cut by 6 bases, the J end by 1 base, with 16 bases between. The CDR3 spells CASSQTSIRSYEQYF. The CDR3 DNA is TGTGCCAGCTCCCAAACTAGTATTAGATCCTACGAGCAGTACTTC.

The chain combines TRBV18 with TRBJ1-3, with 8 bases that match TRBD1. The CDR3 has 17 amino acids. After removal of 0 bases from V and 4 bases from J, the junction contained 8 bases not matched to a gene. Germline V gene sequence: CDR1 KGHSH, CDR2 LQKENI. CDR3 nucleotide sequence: TGTGCCAGCTCACCACCAGGCAGGGGGCTACAGGGAAACACCATATATTTT. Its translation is CASSPPGRGLQGNTIYF. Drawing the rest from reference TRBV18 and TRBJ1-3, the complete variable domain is NAGVMQNPRHLVRRRGQEARLRCSPMKGHSHVYWYRQLPEEGLKFMVYLQKENIIDESGMPKERFSAEFPKEGPSILRIQQVVRGDSAAYFCASSPPGRGLQGNTIYFGEGSWLTVV.

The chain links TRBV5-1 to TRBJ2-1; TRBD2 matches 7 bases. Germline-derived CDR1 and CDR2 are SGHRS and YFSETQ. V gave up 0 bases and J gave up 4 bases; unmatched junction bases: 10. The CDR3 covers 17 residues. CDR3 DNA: TGCGCCAGCAGCTTGGCCAGAGAGCTAGCGGAGTACAATGAGCAGTTCTTC. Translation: CASSLARELAEYNEQFF. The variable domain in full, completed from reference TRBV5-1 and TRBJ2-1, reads KAGVTQTPRYLIKTRGQQVTLSCSPISGHRSVSWYQQTPGQGLQFLFEYFSETQRNKGNFPGRFSGRQFSNSRSEMNVSTLELGDSALYLCASSLARELAEYNEQFFGPGTRLTVL.

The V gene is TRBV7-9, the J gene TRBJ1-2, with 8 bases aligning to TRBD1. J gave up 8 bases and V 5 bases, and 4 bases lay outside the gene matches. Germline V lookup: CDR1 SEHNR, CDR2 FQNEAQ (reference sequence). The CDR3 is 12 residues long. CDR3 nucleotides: TGTGCCAGCAGCCTAGGACAGGGCGGCTACACCTTC. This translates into CASSLGQGGYTF.

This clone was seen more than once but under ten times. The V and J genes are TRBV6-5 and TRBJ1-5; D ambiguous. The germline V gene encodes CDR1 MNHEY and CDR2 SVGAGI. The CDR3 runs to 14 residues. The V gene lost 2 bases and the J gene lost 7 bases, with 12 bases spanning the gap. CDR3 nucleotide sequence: TGTGCCAGCAGTTACGCAGAAGGCAGCCAGCCCCAGCATTTT. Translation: CASSYAEGSQPQHF.

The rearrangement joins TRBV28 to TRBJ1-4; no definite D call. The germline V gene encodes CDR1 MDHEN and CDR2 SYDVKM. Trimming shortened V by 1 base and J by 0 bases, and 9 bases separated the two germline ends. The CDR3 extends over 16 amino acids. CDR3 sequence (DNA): TGTGCCAGCAGTTTATCCCGGAGTCCAACTAATGAAAAACTGTTTTTT. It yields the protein CASSLSRSPTNEKLFF. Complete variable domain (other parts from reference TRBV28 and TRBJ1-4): DVKVTQSSRYLVKRTGEKVFLECVQDMDHENMFWYRQDPGLGLRLIYFSYDVKMKEKGDIPEGYSVSREKKERFSLILESASTNQTSMYLCASSLSRSPTNEKLFFGSGTQLSVL.

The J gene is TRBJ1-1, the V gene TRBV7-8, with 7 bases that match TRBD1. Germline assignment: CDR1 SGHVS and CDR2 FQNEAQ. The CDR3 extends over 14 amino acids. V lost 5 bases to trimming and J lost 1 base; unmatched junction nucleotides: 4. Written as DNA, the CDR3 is TGTGCCAGCAGCCGACAGGGCGGGAACACTGAAGCTTTCTTT. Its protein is CASSRQGGNTEAFF.

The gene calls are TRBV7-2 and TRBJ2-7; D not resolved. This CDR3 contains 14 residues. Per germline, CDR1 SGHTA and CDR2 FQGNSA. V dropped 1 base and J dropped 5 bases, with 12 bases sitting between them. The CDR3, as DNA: TGTGCCAGCAGCTTAGACCCAAGGGTAAACGAGCAGTACTTC. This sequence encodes CASSLDPRVNEQYF.

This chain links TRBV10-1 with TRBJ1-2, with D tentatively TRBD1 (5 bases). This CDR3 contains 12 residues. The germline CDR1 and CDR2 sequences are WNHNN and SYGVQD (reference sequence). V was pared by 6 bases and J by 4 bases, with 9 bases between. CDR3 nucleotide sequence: TGCGCCAGCAGGACAGCTCCCTATGGCTACACCTTC. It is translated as CASRTAPYGYTF.

The CDR3 DNA sequence: TGTGCCTGGAGTGTTTCCGGGGAGGGGACCCAGTACTTC. This sequence encodes CAWSVSGEGTQYF. The chain joins TRBV30 to TRBJ2-5; 7 bases line up with TRBD2. The CDR3 loop spans 13 amino acids. J was trimmed by 7 bases and V by 0 bases; bases with no gene match: 5. Germline V lookup: CDR1 GTSNPN, CDR2 SVGIG (reference sequence). Looking up the rest from reference TRBV30 and TRBJ2-5 gives the full variable domain: SQTIHQWPATLVQPVGSPLSLECTVEGTSNPNLYWYRQAAGRGLQLLFYSVGIGQISSEVPQNLSASRPQDRQFILSSKKLLLSDSGFYLCAWSVSGEGTQYFGPGTRLLVL.